This entry lists 31 T cell receptor beta chains sequenced from one sample in a study of blood T cell repertoires in COVID-19. Data came from immunoSEQ multiplex PCR; TCRdb stores just in-frame clones and leaves some out. The table records 200,000 to 250,000 clones, 80% to 90% of them present only once. Material for sequencing was PBMCs or T cells enriched from blood (not recorded which). The receptors shown here come from a woman aged 40 to 50 with acute COVID-19.

The CDR3 coding sequence is TGTGCCAGCAGTTTAGGGACAGGGACAGGGCGCACTGAAGCTTTCTTT. This gives the protein CASSLGTGTGRTEAFF. The V and J genes are TRBV27 and TRBJ1-1; TRBD1 agrees at 9 bases. Germline V gene lookup returns CDR1 MNHEY and CDR2 SMNVEV (reference sequence). This CDR3 spans 16 amino acids. Trimming took 2 bases from V and 4 from J; bases not matched to a gene: 8.

The rearrangement joins TRBV5-1 to TRBJ2-3, with 10 bases matching TRBD2. The germline gives CDR1 SGHRS, CDR2 YFSETQ. Losses at the gene ends were 3 bases for V and 4 bases for J; bases not matched to a gene: 5. The length of the CDR3 is 15 residues. For the CDR3, the DNA is TGCGCCAGCAGCTCAGCGGGGGGGCGATCAGATACGCAGTATTTT. Translating gives CASSSAGGRSDTQYF. The variable domain in full, completed from reference TRBV5-1 and TRBJ2-3, reads KAGVTQTPRYLIKTRGQQVTLSCSPISGHRSVSWYQQTPGQGLQFLFEYFSETQRNKGNFPGRFSGRQFSNSRSEMNVSTLELGDSALYLCASSSAGGRSDTQYFGPGTRLTVL.

Turning to this clone: The germline gene is not matched at one end of the junction; a read error may be the cause. The CDR3 region is CASSSNNSPLHF. DNA of the CDR3: TGTGCCAGCAGCTCCAATAATTCACCCCTCCACTTT. The chain uses TRBV7-6 and TRBJ1-6; D is ambiguous. The CDR3 spans 12 residues. Germline V gene data show CDR1 as SGHVS and CDR2 as FNYEAQ.

The V gene is TRBV5-1, the J gene TRBJ2-5; D might be TRBD2 (5 bases). Per the germline V gene, CDR1 is SGHRS and CDR2 is YFSETQ. The length of the CDR3 is 15 residues. V shed 2 bases and J shed 4 bases, with 15 bases lying between them. CDR3 sequence (DNA): TGCGCCAGCAGCTTTTTACGGGGAACGGGAGAGACCCAGTACTTC. The encoded protein is CASSFLRGTGETQYF.

V gene TRBV6-5 combines with J gene TRBJ2-2, with 7 nucleotides matching TRBD1. From germline, CDR1 is MNHEY and CDR2 SVGAGI. The CDR3 loop spans 15 amino acids. Trimming took 5 bases from V and 4 from J; bases not matched to a gene: 7. The CDR3: CASSQDRRATGELFF. In nucleotides, the CDR3 is TGTGCCAGCAGTCAGGACAGGCGAGCCACCGGGGAGCTGTTTTTT.

The J gene is TRBJ1-1, the V gene TRBV2; weak D call: TRBD1 (5 bases). Germline V gene data show CDR1 as SNHLY and CDR2 as FYNNEI. V lost 6 bases to trimming and J lost 0 bases, with 11 bases between them. This CDR3 has 14 amino acids. CDR3 in amino acids: CASRVAGMNTEAFF. The CDR3 DNA reads as TGTGCCAGCAGGGTGGCAGGGATGAACACTGAAGCTTTCTTT.

The genes are TRBV3-1 (or the pseudogene TRBV3-2) and TRBJ2-7; TRBD1 aligns across 7 bases. The junction had 4 bases not matched to a gene; V was cut back by 1 base and J by 1 base. Germline CDR1 LGHDT, CDR2 YNNKEL (reference sequence). The CDR3 is made up of 15 amino acids. The CDR3 sequence is CASSQGVGQSYEQYV. The CDR3 nucleotides read TGTGCCAGCAGCCAAGGAGTGGGACAGTCCTACGAGCAGTACGTC.

The rearrangement joins TRBV20-1 to TRBJ1-4; D is perhaps TRBD1 (6 bases). There are 14 residues in the CDR3. Germline assignment: CDR1 DFQATT and CDR2 SNEGSKA (reference sequence). V lost 6 bases, J lost 8 bases, and 19 bases lay in between. The CDR3 DNA reads TGCAGTGCCAGTCCCCTCGGGAGGGGGGAAAAACTGTTTTTT. Protein product: CSASPLGRGEKLFF.

This clone was seen only a few times. The chain combines TRBV9 with TRBJ1-1, with D unclear. The CDR3 sequence is 15 residues long. CDR1 SGDLS and CDR2 YYNGEE come from the germline V gene. V lost 2 bases to trimming and J lost 3 bases, with 14 bases between them. The CDR3 DNA is TGTGCCAGCAGCGTTCCGCGACATGGATACACTGAAGCTTTCTTT. It codes for CASSVPRHGYTEAFF.

The chain combines TRBV11-3 with TRBJ2-1; unclear D gene. CDR3 length: 13 amino acids. V gave up 1 base and J gave up 7 bases, with 8 bases separating them. Per germline, CDR1 SGHNT and CDR2 YENEEA. The DNA of the CDR3 is TGTGCCAGCAGCTTAGGGCAGAAGAATGAGCAGTTCTTC. Translation gives CASSLGQKNEQFF.

In nucleotides, the CDR3 is TGTGCCAGCAGCTCCCAGGGACAGGGATACACCGGGGAGCTGTTTTTT. It yields the protein CASSSQGQGYTGELFF. The V and J genes are TRBV7-8 and TRBJ2-2; 9 nucleotides match TRBD1. CDR1 and CDR2 from the germline V gene are SGHVS and FQNEAQ. The CDR3 extends over 16 amino acids. After removal of 4 bases from V and 3 bases from J, the junction contained 6 bases not matched to a gene.

The J gene is TRBJ2-7, the V gene TRBV25-1; 7 positions agree with TRBD1. This CDR3 comprises 11 residues. J lost 7 bases, V lost 9 bases, and 6 bases had no gene match. Germline CDR1 and CDR2: MGHDK and SYGVNS. The CDR3 nucleotides read TGTGCCAGACAGGGGCTGCGGGAGCAGTACGTC. It yields the protein CARQGLREQYV.

V gene TRBV11-2 combines with J gene TRBJ1-1, with D uncertain. V was pared by 5 bases and J by 0 bases, with 13 bases between. The CDR3 totals 15 residues. The V gene's germline CDR1 is SGHAT and CDR2 FQNNGV. CDR3 amino acids: CASSPRKDMNTEAFF. The CDR3 bases are TGTGCCAGCAGCCCCCGCAAAGACATGAACACTGAAGCTTTCTTT.

This sequence joins TRBV10-3 and TRBJ1-2; D unclear. V lost 4 bases and J 3 bases, leaving 18 bases between the germline ends. The CDR3 contains 16 residues. CDR1 and CDR2 (germline): ENHRY, SYGVKD. CDR3: CAISAVGPNPDYGYTF. The CDR3 nucleotides are TGTGCCATCAGTGCTGTGGGCCCGAACCCCGACTATGGCTACACCTTC.

This clone was detected once. This sequence joins TRBV2 and TRBJ2-1, with TRBD2 identical over 12 bases. V dropped 4 bases and J dropped 4; count of bases not matched to a gene: 11. The V gene's germline CDR1 is SNHLY and CDR2 FYNNEI. This CDR3 comprises 18 residues. This chain's CDR3 is CASSVSLAGGQPYNEQFF. The CDR3 DNA reads as TGTGCCAGCAGTGTATCACTAGCGGGGGGCCAGCCGTACAATGAGCAGTTCTTC.

The chain uses TRBV2 and TRBJ1-2; a weak D match, TRBD1 (5 bases). This CDR3 is built from 15 residues. Trimming left V 6 bases short and J 0 bases short, with 14 bases between. Germline V gene sequence: CDR1 SNHLY, CDR2 FYNNEI. CDR3 nucleotide sequence: TGTGCCAGCAGCGAACAGGTGTTAGCTAACTATGGCTACACCTTC. As protein: CASSEQVLANYGYTF.

This clone was seen only a few times. The rearrangement uses TRBV14 and TRBJ1-1; 8 bases fit TRBD1. The V gene end was trimmed by 3 bases and the J gene end by 1 base; junction bases not matched to a gene: 13. Germline loops: CDR1 SGHDN, CDR2 FVKESK. The CDR3 extends over 18 amino acids. Written as DNA, the CDR3 is TGTGCCAGCAGCCACACAAATTGGGACAGGAGGAGGAACACTGAAGCTTTCTTT. It specifies CASSHTNWDRRRNTEAFF.

This clone showed up just once. The V call is TRBV14, the J call TRBJ1-2, with D uncertain. The CDR3 extends over 15 amino acids. Trimming pared 0 bases from V and 7 bases from J, leaving 15 bases between. Germline lookup yields CDR1 SGHDN and CDR2 FVKESK. The CDR3: CASSQEISGVGGYTF. Here the CDR3 DNA reads TGTGCCAGCAGCCAAGAAATATCCGGGGTTGGTGGCTACACCTTC. Filled out from reference TRBV14 and TRBJ1-2, the complete variable domain reads EAGVTQFPSHSVIEKGQTVTLRCDPISGHDNLYWYRRVMGKEIKFLLHFVKESKQDESGMPNNRFLAERTGGTYSTLKVQPAELEDSGVYFCASSQEISGVGGYTFGSGTRLTVV.

This chain uses TRBV4-2 with TRBJ1-1; 7 nucleotides line up with TRBD1. V gave up 4 bases and J gave up 1 base; unmatched junction bases: 6. Germline lookup yields CDR1 LGHNA and CDR2 YNFKEQ. The CDR3 is 15 residues long. This CDR3 reads CASSPRQGSNTEAFF. The CDR3 coding sequence is TGTGCCAGCAGCCCTCGACAGGGCTCGAACACTGAAGCTTTCTTT.

The rearrangement links TRBV7-9 to TRBJ1-5, with 7 bases aligning to TRBD1. CDR1 is SEHNR, CDR2 FQNEAQ, per germline (reference sequence). V lost 2 bases, J lost 2 bases, and 0 bases stayed unmatched. The CDR3 has 14 residues. The CDR3: CASSLTGGNQPQHF. The CDR3 nucleotides read TGTGCCAGCAGCTTAACAGGGGGCAATCAGCCCCAGCATTTT.

This clone was recorded a few times. The chain recombines TRBV21-1 with TRBJ1-2; the table's D call of TRBD1 was not tested on the DNA. TRBV21-1 is described as a pseudogene. There are 16 residues in the CDR3. The DNA of the CDR3 is TGTGCCAGCAGCAAAGCAATGGGACAGGAGGTTCGGGGCTACACCTTC. It codes for CASSKAMGQEVRGYTF.

The chain has TRBV4-1 and TRBJ2-2; the D is unclear. With 5 bases removed from V and 4 bases from J, the gap between germline ends came to 11 bases. The CDR3 has 14 amino acids. CDR1 is MGHRA, CDR2 YSYEKL, per germline. This chain's CDR3 is CASSDFSSTGELFF. Here the CDR3 DNA reads TGCGCCAGCAGCGACTTTTCGAGCACCGGGGAGCTGTTTTTT.

The sample holds one count of this clone. The chain recombines TRBV7-3 with TRBJ1-3; tentative D call: TRBD1 (5 bases). The V end was cut by 2 bases, the J end by 2 bases, with 7 bases between. There are 14 residues in the CDR3. CDR1 and CDR2 from the germline V gene are SGHTA and FQGTGA. CDR3 nucleotides: TGTGCCAGCAGCTTAGCGGGGGCTGGAAACACCATATATTTT. Encoded protein: CASSLAGAGNTIYF.

The rearrangement uses TRBV27 and TRBJ1-2, with 10 bases aligning to TRBD1. With 3 bases clipped from V and 5 bases from J, the junction kept 6 bases outside the gene matches. This CDR3 region has 15 residues. Germline CDR1 reads MNHEY; CDR2 reads SMNVEV (reference sequence). The CDR3 nucleotides are TGTGCCAGCAGTTTGGGACAGGGGTTGAGTTATGGCTACACCTTC. Protein sequence: CASSLGQGLSYGYTF.

The gene calls are TRBV10-3 and TRBJ1-1; weak D call: TRBD1 (5 bases). V was pared by 2 bases and J by 7 bases, with 20 bases between. The germline CDR1 and CDR2 sequences are ENHRY and SYGVKD. The CDR3 has 16 residues. In nucleotides, the CDR3 is TGTGCCATCAGTGAGATGCAGGGCATCTTTCTCCTTGAAGCTTTCTTT. Amino acid sequence: CAISEMQGIFLLEAFF.

The chain has TRBV6-5 and TRBJ1-3; no clear D. This CDR3 is built from 13 residues. Per germline, CDR1 MNHEY and CDR2 SVGAGI. Trimming took 4 bases from V and 2 from J, leaving 6 bases between them. This chain's CDR3 is CASSSVTGNTIYF. For the CDR3, the DNA is TGTGCCAGCAGTTCCGTAACTGGAAACACCATATATTTT.

The chain is built from TRBV3-1 (or the pseudogene TRBV3-2) and TRBJ1-5; 9 nucleotides align to TRBD1. The germline V gene has CDR1 LGHDT and CDR2 YNNKEL (reference sequence). The V gene end was trimmed by 4 bases and the J gene end by 5 bases; junction bases not matched to a gene: 0. This CDR3 is 13 amino acids long. The CDR3 nucleotides read TGTGCCAGCAGCCGGACAGGGGATCAGCCCCAGCATTTT. Translating it yields CASSRTGDQPQHF.

The J gene is TRBJ1-1, the V gene TRBV19; 9 nucleotides agree with TRBD1. The junction had 8 bases not matched to a gene; V was cut back by 7 bases and J by 5 bases. The CDR3 is made up of 14 amino acids. CDR1 is LNHDA and CDR2 is SQIVND in the germline V gene (reference sequence). CDR3 residues: CASTEQGAWTEAFF. In DNA form, the CDR3 reads TGTGCCAGTACCGAACAGGGGGCTTGGACTGAAGCTTTCTTT.

The chain uses TRBV15 and TRBJ1-6, with 8 bases that match TRBD1. Germline trimming cut 3 bases from V and 5 bases from J; bases unmatched to any gene: 3. This CDR3 comprises 15 residues. Germline lookup yields CDR1 LNHNV and CDR2 YYDKDF (reference sequence). CDR3 protein: CATSSGQGDNSPLHF. The CDR3 DNA reads TGTGCCACCAGCAGTGGACAGGGTGATAATTCACCCCTCCACTTT. The full variable domain, its missing parts supplied by reference TRBV15 and TRBJ1-6, is DAMVIQNPRYQVTQFGKPVTLSCSQTLNHNVMYWYQQKSSQAPKLLFHYYDKDFNNEADTPDNFQSRRPNTSFCFLDIRSPGLGDTAMYLCATSSGQGDNSPLHFGNGTRLTVT.

The CDR3 DNA sequence: TGCGCCAGCAGCCAAGAGGCATCTAACACCGGGGAGCTGTTTTTT. Its protein product is CASSQEASNTGELFF. J is TRBJ2-2 and V is TRBV4-3; D gene ambiguous. The V end was cut by 0 bases, the J end by 2 bases, with 7 bases between. CDR3 length: 15 residues. The germline V gene has CDR1 LGHNA and CDR2 YSLEER.

V gene TRBV7-8 combines with J gene TRBJ1-1, with D maybe TRBD1 (6 bases). V shed 5 bases and J shed 7 bases, with 8 bases lying between them. Germline lookup yields CDR1 SGHVS and CDR2 FQNEAQ. This CDR3 contains 11 residues. CDR3 bases: TGTGCCAGCAGCCCGGGACATGAAGCTTTCTTT. It is translated as CASSPGHEAFF.